This T cell receptor beta chain was sequenced in a study of control samples from healthy donors and cancer patients. Germline V gene sequence: CDR1 MNHEY, CDR2 SVGAGI. The CDR3 is 13 amino acids. V dropped 6 bases and J dropped 1 base, with 9 bases sitting between them. Assay used: immunoSEQ multiplex PCR; TCRdb lists only in-frame clones, some missing. Here the sample spans nearly 200,000 clones, about 89% being singletons. This clone showed up just once. The sequenced material came from blood. The rearrangement uses TRBV6-5 and TRBJ1-1, with D possibly TRBD1 on 6 matching bases. The sequence derives from a man aged 25-45 years in good health. For the CDR3, the DNA is TGTGCCAGCAGGCCAGGGGAGAACACTGAAGCTTTCTTT. Translation: CASRPGENTEAFF.